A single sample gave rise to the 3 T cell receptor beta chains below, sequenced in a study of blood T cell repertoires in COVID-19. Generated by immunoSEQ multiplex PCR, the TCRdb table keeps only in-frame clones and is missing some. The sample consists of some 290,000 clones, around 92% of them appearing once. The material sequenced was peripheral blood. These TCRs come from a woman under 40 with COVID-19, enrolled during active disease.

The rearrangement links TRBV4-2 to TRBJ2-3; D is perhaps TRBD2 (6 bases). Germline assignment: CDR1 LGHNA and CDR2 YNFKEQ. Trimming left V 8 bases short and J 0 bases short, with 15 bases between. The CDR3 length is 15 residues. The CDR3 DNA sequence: TGTGCCAGCGGGCGGGAAGGGTCTAGCACAGATACGCAGTATTTT. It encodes CASGREGSSTDTQYF.

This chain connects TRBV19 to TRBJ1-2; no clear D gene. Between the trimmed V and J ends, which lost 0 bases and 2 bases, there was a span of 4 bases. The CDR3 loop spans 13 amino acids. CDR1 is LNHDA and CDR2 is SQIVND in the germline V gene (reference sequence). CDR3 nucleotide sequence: TGTGCCAGTAGTATAGACCTAAACTATGGCTACACCTTC. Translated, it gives CASSIDLNYGYTF.

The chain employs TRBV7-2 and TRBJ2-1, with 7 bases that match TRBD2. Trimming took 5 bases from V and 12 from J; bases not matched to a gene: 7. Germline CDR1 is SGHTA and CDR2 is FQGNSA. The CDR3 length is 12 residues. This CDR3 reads CASSPGRGVQFF. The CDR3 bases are TGTGCCAGCAGCCCAGGGAGGGGAGTGCAGTTCTTC.